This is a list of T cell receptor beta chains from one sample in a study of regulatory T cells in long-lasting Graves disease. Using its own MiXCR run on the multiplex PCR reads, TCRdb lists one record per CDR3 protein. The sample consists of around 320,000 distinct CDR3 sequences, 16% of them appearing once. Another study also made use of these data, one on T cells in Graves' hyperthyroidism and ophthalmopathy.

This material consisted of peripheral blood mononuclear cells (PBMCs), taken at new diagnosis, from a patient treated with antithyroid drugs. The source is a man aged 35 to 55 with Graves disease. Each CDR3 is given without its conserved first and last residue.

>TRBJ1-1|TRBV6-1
ASTSLGLATEAF
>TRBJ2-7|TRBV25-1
ASTDTVEQY
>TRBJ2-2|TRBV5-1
ASSSTLTGTELF
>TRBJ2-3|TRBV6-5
ASSYGQGSTDTQY
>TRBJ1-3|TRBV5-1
ASSFDSLGNTIY
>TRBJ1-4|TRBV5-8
ASSLLLSGRPTNEKLF
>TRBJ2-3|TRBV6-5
ASSYSGLDPDTQY
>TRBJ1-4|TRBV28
ASRTAGATNEKLF
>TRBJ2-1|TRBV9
ASSATGDSYNEQF
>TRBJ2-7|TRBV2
ASRPGLVSEQY
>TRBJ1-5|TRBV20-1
RTGRLGQPQH
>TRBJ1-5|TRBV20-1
SAKSGETSNQPQH
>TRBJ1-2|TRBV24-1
ATSDPTGIGYT
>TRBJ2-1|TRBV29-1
SVETSGGSSYNEQF
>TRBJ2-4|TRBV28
ASSGTGLPKNIQY
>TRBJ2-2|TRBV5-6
ASSLLLDGNFRTGELF
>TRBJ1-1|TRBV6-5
ASSYGNRGGTEAF
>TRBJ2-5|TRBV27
AGSLDRFRETQY
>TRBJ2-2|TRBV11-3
ASSLGQSELF
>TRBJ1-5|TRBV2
ASSVGGQGNQPQH
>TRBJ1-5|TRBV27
ASSFRVHQPQH
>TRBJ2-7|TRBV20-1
SAMGTGASYEQY
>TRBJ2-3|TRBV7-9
ASSLAGHTDTQY
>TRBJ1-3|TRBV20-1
SASGIFGNTIY
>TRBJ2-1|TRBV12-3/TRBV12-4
ASSFERNEQF
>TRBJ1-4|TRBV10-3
AISSDKAGEKLF
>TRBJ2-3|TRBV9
ASSVANTDTQY
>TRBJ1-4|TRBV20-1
SARRGGEKLF
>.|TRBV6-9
ASSYWSGGSQETQY
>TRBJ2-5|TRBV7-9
ASSLDTGGETQY
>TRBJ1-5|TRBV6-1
ASSGPVFGTLSNQPQH
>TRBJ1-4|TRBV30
AWRRDSHGGLF
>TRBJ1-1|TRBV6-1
ASTTAGTEAF
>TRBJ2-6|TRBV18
ASSRPGQGIAGANVLT
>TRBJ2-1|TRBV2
ASSEDSGGNNEQF
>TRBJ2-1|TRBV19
ASSASGSSYNEQF
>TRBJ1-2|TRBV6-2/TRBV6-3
ASSPGQGKFYGYT
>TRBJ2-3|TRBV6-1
ASSLDSSLDTDTQY
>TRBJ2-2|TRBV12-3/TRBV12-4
ASSSLASYTGELF
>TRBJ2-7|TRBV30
AWTSGVFYEQY
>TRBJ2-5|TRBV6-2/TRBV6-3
ASSYSCGETQY
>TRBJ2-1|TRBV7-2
ASSSGGRFLFDEQF
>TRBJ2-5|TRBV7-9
ASSSQGGYQETQY
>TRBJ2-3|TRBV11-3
AGSPTTDTQY
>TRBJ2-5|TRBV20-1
SARVAETGGTGTQY
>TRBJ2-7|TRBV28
ASRHTDRVQGY
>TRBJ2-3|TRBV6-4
ASSERQGDPDTQY
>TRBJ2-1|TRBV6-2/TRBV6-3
ASSLHTDNEQF
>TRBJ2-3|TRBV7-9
ASSPVSSGRASTDTQY
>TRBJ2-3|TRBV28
ASISPGLAGGWADTQY
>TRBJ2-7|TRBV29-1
SVEWHNREQY
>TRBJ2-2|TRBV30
AWSPRGAANTGELF
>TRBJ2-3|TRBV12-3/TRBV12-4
ASSDPTSTDTQY
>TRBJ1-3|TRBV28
AVRGVADSGNTIY
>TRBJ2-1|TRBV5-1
ASSLWGGSYNEQF